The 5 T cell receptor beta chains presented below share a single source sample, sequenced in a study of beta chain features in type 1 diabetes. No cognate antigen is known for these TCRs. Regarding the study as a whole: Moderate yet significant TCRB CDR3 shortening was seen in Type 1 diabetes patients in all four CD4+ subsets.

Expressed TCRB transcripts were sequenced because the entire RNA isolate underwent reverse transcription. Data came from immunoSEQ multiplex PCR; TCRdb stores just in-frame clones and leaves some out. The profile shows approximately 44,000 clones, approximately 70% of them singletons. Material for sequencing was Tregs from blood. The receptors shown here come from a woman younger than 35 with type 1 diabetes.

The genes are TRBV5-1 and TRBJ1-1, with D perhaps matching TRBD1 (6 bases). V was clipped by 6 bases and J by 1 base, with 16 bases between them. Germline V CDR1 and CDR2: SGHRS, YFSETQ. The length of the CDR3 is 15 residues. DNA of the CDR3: TGCGCCAGCACACGGGGGGGGCTGGGGAACACTGAAGCTTTCTTT. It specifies CASTRGGLGNTEAFF.

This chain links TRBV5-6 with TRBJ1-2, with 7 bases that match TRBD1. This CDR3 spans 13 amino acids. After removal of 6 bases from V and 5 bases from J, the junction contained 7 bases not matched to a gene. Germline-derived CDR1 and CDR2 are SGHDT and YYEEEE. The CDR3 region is CASTSDRNYGYTF. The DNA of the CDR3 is TGTGCCAGCACCTCGGACAGGAATTATGGCTACACCTTC.

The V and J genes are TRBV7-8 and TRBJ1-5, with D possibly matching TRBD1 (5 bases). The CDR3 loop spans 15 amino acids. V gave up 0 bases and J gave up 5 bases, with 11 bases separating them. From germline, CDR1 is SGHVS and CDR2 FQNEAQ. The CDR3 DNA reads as TGTGCCAGCAGCTTAGCCACAGGTGGGCATCAGCCCCAGCATTTT. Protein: CASSLATGGHQPQHF.

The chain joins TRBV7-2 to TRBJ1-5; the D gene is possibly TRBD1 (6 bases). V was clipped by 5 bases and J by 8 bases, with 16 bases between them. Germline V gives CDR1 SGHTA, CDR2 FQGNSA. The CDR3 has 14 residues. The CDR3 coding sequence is TGTGCCAGCAGCAGACGGGACACCGGGGAGCCCCAGCATTTT. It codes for CASSRRDTGEPQHF.

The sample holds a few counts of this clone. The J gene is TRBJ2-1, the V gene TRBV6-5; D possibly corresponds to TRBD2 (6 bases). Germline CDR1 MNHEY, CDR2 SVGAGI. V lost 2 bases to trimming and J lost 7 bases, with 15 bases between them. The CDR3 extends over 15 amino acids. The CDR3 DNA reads TGTGCCAGCAGTTACACCCCCGGGGGTACAAATGAGCAGTTCTTC. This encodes CASSYTPGGTNEQFF.